This TCR beta chain was observed in a study of T cell repertoires in cytomegalovirus infection. In TCRdb, the reads were re-called with MiXCR into one record per CDR3 protein. The sample yields under 850,000 distinct CDR3 sequences, roughly a third seen once. A note on this clonotype: Its antigen is not known.

CDR3 length equals 18 residues. With 6 bases clipped from V and 5 bases from J, the junction kept 12 bases outside the gene matches. The chain joins TRBV12-3 or TRBV12-4 to TRBJ2-3; 15 nucleotides line up with TRBD2. The sample was cultured PBMCs, taken from culture after CMV antigen stimulation. The receptor comes from a human donor in good health (CMV status not recorded). Some clones in this sample may be carry-over from other donors' samples. The CDR3 sequence is CASRLNLPGLAGGDTQYF. CDR3 nucleotides: TGTGCCAGCAGGCTCAATCTACCGGGACTAGCGGGGGGAGATACGCAGTATTTT.